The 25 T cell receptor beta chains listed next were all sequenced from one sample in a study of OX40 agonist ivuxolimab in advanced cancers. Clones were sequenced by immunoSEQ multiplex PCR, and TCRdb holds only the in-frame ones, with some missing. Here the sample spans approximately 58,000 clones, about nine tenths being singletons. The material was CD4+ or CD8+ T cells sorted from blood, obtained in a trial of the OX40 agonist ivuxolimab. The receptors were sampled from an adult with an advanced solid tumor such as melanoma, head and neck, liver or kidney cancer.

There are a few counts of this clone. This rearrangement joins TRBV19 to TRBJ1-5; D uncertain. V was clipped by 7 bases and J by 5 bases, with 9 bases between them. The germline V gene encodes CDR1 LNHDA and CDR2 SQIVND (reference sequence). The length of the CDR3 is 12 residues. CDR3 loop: CASNDLDQPQHF. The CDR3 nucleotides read TGTGCCAGTAACGATCTGGATCAGCCCCAGCATTTT.

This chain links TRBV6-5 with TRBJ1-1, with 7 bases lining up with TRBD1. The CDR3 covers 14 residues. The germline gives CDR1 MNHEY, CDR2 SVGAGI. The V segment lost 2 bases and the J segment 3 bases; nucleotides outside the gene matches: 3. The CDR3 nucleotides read TGTGCCAGCAGTTACGGCAGGGGGTACACTGAAGCTTTCTTT. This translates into CASSYGRGYTEAFF.

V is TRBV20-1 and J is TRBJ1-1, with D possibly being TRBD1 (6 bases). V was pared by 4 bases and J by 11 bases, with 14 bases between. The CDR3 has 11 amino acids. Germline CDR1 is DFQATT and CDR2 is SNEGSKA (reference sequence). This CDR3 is CSANREGSAFF. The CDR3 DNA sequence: TGCAGTGCTAACAGGGAGGGTTCGGCTTTCTTT.

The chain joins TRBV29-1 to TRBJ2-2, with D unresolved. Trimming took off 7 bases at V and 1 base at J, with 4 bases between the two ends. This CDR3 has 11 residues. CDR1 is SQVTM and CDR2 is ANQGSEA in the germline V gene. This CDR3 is CSGRNTGELFF. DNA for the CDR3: TGCAGCGGGAGGAACACCGGGGAGCTGTTTTTT.

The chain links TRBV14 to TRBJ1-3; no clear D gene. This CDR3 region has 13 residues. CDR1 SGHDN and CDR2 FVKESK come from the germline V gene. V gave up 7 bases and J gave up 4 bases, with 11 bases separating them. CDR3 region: CASNELGGNTIYF. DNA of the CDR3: TGTGCCAGCAACGAATTAGGGGGAAACACCATATATTTT. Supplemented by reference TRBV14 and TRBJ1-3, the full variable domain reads EAGVTQFPSHSVIEKGQTVTLRCDPISGHDNLYWYRRVMGKEIKFLLHFVKESKQDESGMPNNRFLAERTGGTYSTLKVQPAELEDSGVYFCASNELGGNTIYFGEGSWLTVV.

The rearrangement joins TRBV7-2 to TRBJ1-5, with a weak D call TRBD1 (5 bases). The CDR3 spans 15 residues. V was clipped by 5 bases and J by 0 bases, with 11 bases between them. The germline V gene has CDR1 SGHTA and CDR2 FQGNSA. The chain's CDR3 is CASSPRTNSNQPQHF. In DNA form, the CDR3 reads TGTGCCAGCAGCCCTCGGACAAATAGCAATCAGCCCCAGCATTTT.

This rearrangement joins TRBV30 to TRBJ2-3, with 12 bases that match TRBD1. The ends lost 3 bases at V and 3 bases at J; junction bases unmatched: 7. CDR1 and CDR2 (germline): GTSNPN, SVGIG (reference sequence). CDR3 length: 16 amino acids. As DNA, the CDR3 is TGTGCCTGGAGCAAGGGGACAGGGGGCGGGACAGATACGCAGTATTTT. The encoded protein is CAWSKGTGGGTDTQYF.

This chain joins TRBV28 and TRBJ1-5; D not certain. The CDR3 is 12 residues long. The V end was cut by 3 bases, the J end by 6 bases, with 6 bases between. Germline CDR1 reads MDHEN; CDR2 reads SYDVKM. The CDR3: CASSFEVQPQHF. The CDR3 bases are TGTGCCAGCAGTTTTGAGGTTCAGCCCCAGCATTTT.

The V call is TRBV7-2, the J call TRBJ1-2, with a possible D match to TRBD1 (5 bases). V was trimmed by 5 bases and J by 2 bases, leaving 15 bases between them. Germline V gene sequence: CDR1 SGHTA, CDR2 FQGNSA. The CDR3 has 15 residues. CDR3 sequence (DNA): TGTGCCAGCAGCAGGACCGGGGGAGTAAACTATGGCTACACCTTC. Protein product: CASSRTGGVNYGYTF.

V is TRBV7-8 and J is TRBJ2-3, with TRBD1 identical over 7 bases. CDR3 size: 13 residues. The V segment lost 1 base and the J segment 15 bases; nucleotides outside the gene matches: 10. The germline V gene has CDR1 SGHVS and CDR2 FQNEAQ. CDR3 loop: CASSLGGQDLLYF. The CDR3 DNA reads TGTGCCAGCAGCTTAGGAGGACAGGACCTGCTTTATTTT.

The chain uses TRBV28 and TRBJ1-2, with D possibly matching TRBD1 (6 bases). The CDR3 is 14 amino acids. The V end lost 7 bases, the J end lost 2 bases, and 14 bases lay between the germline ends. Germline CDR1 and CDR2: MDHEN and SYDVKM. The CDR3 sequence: CASTRGGMNYGYTF. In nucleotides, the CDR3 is TGTGCCAGCACCCGCGGGGGCATGAACTATGGCTACACCTTC.

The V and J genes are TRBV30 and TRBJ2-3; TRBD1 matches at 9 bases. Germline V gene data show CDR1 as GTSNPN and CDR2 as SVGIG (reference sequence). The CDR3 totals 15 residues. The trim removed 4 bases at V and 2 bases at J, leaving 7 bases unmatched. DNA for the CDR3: TGTGCCTGGACTCGACAGGGGGTCCTCACAGATACGCAGTATTTT. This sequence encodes CAWTRQGVLTDTQYF.

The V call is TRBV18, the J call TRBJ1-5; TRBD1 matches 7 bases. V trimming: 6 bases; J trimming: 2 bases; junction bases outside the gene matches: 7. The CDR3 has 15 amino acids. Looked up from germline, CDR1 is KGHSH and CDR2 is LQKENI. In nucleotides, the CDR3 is TGTGCCAGCTCCCTTACAGGGGAGGGCAATCAGCCCCAGCATTTT. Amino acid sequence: CASSLTGEGNQPQHF.

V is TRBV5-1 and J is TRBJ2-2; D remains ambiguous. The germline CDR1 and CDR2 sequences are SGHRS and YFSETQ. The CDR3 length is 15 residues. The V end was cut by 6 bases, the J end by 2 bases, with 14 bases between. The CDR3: CASTLIPLNTGELFF. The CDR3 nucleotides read TGCGCCAGCACCCTGATTCCGCTTAACACCGGGGAGCTGTTTTTT.

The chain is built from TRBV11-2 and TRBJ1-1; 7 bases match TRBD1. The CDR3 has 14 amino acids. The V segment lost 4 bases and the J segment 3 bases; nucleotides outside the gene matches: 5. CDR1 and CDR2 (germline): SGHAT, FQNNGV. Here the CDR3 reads CASSSRGRHTEAFF. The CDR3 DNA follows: TGTGCCAGCAGCTCCAGGGGGAGACACACTGAAGCTTTCTTT.

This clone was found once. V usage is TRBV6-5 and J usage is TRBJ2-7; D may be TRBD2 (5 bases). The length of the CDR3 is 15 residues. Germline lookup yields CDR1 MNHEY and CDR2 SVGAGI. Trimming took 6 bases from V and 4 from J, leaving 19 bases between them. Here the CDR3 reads CASSPAPSQMYEQYF. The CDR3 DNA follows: TGTGCCAGCAGCCCGGCGCCTAGCCAAATGTACGAGCAGTACTTC.

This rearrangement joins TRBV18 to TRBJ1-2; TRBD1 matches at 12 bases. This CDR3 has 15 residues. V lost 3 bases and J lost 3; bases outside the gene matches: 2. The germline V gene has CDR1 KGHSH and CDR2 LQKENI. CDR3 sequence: CASSPGTGGDYGYTF. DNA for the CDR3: TGTGCCAGCTCACCGGGGACAGGGGGCGACTATGGCTACACCTTC.

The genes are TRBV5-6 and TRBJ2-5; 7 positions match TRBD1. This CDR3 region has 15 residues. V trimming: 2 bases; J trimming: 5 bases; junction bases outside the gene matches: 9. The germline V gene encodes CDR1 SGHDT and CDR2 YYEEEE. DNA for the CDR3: TGTGCCAGCAGCTTTGACAGGGTCCAGGGGGAGACCCAGTACTTC. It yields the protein CASSFDRVQGETQYF.

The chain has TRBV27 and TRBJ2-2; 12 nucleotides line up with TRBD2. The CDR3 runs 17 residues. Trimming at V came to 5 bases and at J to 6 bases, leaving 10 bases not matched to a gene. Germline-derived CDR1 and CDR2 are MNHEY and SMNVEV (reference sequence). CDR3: CASSIRLAGELAGELFF. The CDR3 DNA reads TGTGCCAGCAGTATAAGACTAGCGGGAGAATTAGCCGGGGAGCTGTTTTTT.

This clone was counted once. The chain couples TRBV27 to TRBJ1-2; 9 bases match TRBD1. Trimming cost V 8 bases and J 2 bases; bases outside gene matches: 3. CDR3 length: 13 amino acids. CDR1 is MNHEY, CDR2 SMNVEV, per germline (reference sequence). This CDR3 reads CASHGQGNYGYTF. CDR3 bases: TGTGCCAGCCATGGACAGGGGAACTATGGCTACACCTTC.

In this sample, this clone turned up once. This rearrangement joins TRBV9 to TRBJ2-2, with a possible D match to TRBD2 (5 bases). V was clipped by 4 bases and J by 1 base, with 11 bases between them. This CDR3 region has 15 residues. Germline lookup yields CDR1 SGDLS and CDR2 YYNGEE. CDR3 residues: CASSPSGQNTGELFF. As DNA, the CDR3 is TGTGCCAGCAGCCCAAGCGGTCAGAACACCGGGGAGCTGTTTTTT.

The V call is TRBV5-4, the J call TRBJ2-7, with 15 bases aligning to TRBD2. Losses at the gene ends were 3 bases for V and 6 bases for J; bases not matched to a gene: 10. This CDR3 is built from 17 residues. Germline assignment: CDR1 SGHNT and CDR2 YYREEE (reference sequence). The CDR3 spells CASSSRTSGRAVAEQYF. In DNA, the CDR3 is TGTGCCAGCAGCTCCCGGACTAGCGGGAGGGCCGTGGCCGAGCAGTACTTC.

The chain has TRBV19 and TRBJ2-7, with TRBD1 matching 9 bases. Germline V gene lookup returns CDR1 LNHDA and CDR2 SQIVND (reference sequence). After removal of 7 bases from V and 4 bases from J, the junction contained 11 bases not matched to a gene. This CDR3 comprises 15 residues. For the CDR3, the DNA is TGTGCCAGTAAATCCGGGACAGGGAATTCGTACGAGCAGTACTTC. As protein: CASKSGTGNSYEQYF.

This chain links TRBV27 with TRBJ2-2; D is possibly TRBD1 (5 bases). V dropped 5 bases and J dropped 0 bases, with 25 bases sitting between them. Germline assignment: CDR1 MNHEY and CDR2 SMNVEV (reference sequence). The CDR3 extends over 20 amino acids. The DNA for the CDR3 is TGTGCCAGCAGTCCCCCCCCCTTTCAGGGATCCAACGCGAACACCGGGGAGCTGTTTTTT. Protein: CASSPPPFQGSNANTGELFF.

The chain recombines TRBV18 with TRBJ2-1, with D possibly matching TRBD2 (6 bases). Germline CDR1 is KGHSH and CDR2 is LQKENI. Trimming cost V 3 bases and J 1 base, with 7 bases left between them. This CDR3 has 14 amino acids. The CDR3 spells CASSPGLSYNEQFF. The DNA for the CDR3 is TGTGCCAGCTCACCTGGACTATCCTACAATGAGCAGTTCTTC.